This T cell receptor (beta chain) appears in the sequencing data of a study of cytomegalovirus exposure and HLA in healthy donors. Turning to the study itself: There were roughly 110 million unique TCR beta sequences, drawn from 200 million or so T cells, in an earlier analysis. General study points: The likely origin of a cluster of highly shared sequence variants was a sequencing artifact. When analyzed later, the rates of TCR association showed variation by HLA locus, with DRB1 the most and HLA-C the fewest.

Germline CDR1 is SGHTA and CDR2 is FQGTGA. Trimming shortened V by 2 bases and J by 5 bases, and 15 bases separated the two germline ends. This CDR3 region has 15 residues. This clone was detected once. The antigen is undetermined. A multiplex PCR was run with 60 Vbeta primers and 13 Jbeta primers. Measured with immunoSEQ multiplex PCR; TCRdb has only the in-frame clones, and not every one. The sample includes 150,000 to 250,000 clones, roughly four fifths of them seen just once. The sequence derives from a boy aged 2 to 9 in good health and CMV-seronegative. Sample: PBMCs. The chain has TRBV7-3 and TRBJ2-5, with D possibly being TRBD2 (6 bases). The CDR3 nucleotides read TGTGCCAGCAGCTTATCCCAGGGTGGGGGGGAGACCCAGTACTTC. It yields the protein CASSLSQGGGETQYF.